This entry is about one T cell receptor (beta chain). The record originates from a study of PD-L1 blockade in urothelial cancer. Across the study: T cells were recovered from blood samples at a median of roughly 150,000.

The assay was immunoSEQ multiplex PCR, and TCRdb's table has in-frame clones only and misses some. The profile shows approximately 63,000 clones, more than 80% of them singletons. As for time point: pretreatment peripheral blood. Germline V lookup: CDR1 LGHNA, CDR2 YNFKEQ. CDR3 length: 14 residues. The junction had 1 base not matched to a gene; V was cut back by 4 bases and J by 6 bases. The sequence came from a man aged 70-80 years with urothelial cancer. Sample: PBMCs, taken around atezolizumab (anti-PD-L1) treatment. The chain has TRBV4-2 and TRBJ2-1, with 12 bases fitting TRBD2. The CDR3 region is CASSPGLAGNEQFF. The CDR3 DNA sequence: TGTGCCAGCAGCCCGGGACTAGCGGGCAATGAGCAGTTCTTC.